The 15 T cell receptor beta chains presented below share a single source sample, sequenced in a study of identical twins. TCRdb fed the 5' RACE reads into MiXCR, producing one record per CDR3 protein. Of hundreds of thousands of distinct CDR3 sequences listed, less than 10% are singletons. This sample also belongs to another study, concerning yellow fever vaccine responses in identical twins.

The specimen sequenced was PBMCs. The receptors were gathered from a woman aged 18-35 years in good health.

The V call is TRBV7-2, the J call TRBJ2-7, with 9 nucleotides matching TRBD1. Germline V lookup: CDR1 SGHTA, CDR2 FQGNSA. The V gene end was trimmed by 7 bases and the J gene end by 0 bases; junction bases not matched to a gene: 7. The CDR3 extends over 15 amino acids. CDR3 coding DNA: TGTGCCAGCAACAGGGGGCCCACGAGCTCCTACGAGCAGTACTTC. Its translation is CASNRGPTSSYEQYF. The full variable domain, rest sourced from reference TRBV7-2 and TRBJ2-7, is GAGVSQSPSNKVTEKGKDVELRCDPISGHTALYWYRQSLGQGLEFLIYFQGNSAPDKSGLPSDRFSAERTGGSVSTLTIQRTQQEDSAVYLCASNRGPTSSYEQYFGPGTRLTVT.

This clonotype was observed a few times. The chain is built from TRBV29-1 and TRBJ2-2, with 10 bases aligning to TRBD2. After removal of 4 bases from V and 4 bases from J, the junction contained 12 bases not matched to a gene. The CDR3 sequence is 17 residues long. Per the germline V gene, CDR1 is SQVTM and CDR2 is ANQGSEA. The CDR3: CSVVVGSGRERTGELFF. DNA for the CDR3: TGCAGCGTTGTGGTTGGAAGCGGGAGGGAACGCACCGGGGAGCTGTTTTTT.

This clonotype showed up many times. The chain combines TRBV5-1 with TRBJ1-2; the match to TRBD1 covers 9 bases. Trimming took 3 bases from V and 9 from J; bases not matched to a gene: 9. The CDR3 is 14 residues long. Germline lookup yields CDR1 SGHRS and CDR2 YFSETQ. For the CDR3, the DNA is TGCGCCAGCAGCTGGAGGACAGGGGATGTATGCTACACCTTC. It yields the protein CASSWRTGDVCYTF.

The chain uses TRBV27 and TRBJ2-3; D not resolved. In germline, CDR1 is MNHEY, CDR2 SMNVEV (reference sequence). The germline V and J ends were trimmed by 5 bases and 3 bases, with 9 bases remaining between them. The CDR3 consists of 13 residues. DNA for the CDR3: TGTGCCAGCAGTATAAAGAGGACAGATACGCAGTATTTT. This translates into CASSIKRTDTQYF.

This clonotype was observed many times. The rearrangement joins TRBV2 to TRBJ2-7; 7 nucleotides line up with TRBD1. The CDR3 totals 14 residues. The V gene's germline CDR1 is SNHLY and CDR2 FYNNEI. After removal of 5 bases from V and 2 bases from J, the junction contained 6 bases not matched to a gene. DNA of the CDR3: TGTGCCAGCAGTTCCACAGGGGTCCCCTACGAGCAGTACTTC. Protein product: CASSSTGVPYEQYF.

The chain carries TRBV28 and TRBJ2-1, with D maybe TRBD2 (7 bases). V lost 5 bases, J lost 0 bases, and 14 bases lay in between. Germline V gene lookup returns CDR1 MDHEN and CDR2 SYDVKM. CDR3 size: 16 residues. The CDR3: CASSQLGGPSYNEQFF. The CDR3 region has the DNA TGTGCCAGCAGTCAGCTGGGGGGGCCCTCCTACAATGAGCAGTTCTTC.

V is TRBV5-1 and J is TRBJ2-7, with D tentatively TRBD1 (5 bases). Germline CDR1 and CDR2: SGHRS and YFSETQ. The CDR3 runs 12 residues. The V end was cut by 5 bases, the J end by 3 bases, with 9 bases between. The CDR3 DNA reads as TGCGCCAGCAGGGACAATAACTACGAGCAGTACTTC. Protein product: CASRDNNYEQYF.

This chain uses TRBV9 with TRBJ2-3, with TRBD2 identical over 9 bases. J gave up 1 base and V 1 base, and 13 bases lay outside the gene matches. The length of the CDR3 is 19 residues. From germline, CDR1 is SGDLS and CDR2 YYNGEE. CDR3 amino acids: CASSVRAGGGGARTDTQYF. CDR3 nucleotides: TGTGCCAGCAGCGTAAGAGCGGGGGGTGGAGGGGCACGCACAGATACGCAGTATTTT.

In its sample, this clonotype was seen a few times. The DNA of the CDR3 is TGTGCCAGCAGCTCGAGTCCCGAACTGTTTTTT. Protein: CASSSSPELFF. The chain uses TRBV7-9 and TRBJ1-4, with no clear D. V was cut by 4 bases and J by 12 bases, with 9 bases left in between. There are 11 residues in the CDR3. Germline V gene sequence: CDR1 SEHNR, CDR2 FQNEAQ (reference sequence).

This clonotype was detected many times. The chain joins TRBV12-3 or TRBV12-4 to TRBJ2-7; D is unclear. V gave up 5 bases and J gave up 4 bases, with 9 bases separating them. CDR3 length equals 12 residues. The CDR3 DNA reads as TGTGCCAGCAGTAGACTCCAATACGAGCAGTACTTC. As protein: CASSRLQYEQYF.

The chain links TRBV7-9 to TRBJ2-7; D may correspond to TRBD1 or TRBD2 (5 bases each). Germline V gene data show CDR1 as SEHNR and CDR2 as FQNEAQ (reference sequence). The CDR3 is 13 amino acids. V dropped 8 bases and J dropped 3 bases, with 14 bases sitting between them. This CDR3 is CASGRDANYEQYF. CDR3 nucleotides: TGTGCCAGCGGCCGGGACGCTAACTACGAGCAGTACTTC.

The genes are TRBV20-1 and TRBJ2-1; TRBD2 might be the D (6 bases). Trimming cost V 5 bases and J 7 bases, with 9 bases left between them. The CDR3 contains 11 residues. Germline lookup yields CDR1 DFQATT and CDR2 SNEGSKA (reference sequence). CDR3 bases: TGCAGTGCTCTACTAGCTAATGAGCAGTTCTTC. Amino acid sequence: CSALLANEQFF.

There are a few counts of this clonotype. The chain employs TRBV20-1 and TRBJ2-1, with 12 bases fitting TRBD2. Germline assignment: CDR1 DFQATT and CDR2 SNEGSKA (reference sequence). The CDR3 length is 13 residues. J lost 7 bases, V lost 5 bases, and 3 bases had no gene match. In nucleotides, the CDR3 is TGCAGTGCTCGACTAGCGGGAGTTAATGAGCAGTTCTTC. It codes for CSARLAGVNEQFF.

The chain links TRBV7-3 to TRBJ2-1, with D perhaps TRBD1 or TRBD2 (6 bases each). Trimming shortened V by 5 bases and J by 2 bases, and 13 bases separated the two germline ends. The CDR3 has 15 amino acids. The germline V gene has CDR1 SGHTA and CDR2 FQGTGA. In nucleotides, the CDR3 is TGTGCCAGCAGCCCAATGGGGGGCACCTACAATGAGCAGTTCTTC. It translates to CASSPMGGTYNEQFF. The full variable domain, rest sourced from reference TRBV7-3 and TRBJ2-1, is GAGVSQTPSNKVTEKGKYVELRCDPISGHTALYWYRQSLGQGPEFLIYFQGTGAADDSGLPNDRFFAVRPEGSVSTLKIQRTERGDSAVYLCASSPMGGTYNEQFFGPGTRLTVL.

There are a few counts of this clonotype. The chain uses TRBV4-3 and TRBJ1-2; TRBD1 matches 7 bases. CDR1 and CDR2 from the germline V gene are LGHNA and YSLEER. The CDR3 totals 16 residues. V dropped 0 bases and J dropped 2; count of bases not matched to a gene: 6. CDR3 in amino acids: CASSQDPGTANYGYTF. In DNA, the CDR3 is TGCGCCAGCAGCCAAGACCCAGGGACAGCGAACTATGGCTACACCTTC.